The 15 T cell receptor beta chains in this list originate from one sample, sequenced in a study of T cells after yellow fever vaccination. TCRdb re-called the 5' RACE reads with MiXCR, one entry per CDR3 protein. This repertoire shows tens of thousands of distinct CDR3 sequences, around 7% found once; its top ten account for more than 35%. The sample consisted of CD8+ T cells sorted from PBMCs, taken more than 40 days after the first yellow fever vaccination. These receptor sequences come from a man between 18 and 35 years old who received the YFV17D yellow fever vaccine.

This clonotype showed up just a few times. The rearrangement joins TRBV5-1 to TRBJ2-1; unclear D gene. The CDR3 runs 18 residues. Germline V gene lookup returns CDR1 SGHRS and CDR2 YFSETQ. V lost 6 bases to trimming and J lost 0 bases, with 22 bases between them. This CDR3 is CASTPEAAGRSSYNEQFF. The CDR3 coding sequence is TGCGCCAGCACCCCCGAAGCTGCAGGACGGAGCTCCTACAATGAGCAGTTCTTC.

The rearrangement links TRBV4-3 to TRBJ2-3, with TRBD2 identical over 9 bases. The ends lost 1 base at V and 8 bases at J; junction bases unmatched: 7. The CDR3 extends over 15 amino acids. Germline CDR1 is LGHNA and CDR2 is YSLEER. The CDR3 region has the DNA TGCGCCAGCAGCCAAGGCTGGCGGGGGGGATTTACGCAGTATTTT. Translation: CASSQGWRGGFTQYF.

The chain carries TRBV4-3 and TRBJ1-1, with 7 bases fitting TRBD1. V lost 0 bases and J lost 6; bases outside the gene matches: 7. Germline V CDR1 and CDR2: LGHNA, YSLEER. The CDR3 runs to 15 residues. This CDR3 reads CASSQDLGGMSEAFF. For the CDR3, the DNA is TGCGCCAGCAGCCAAGATTTAGGGGGCATGTCTGAAGCTTTCTTT.

In its sample, this clonotype was seen many times. The V call is TRBV11-3, the J call TRBJ2-1; tentatively, D is TRBD2 (5 bases). V lost 1 base, J lost 7 bases, and 11 bases lay in between. Germline CDR1 is SGHNT and CDR2 is YENEEA. The CDR3 length is 14 residues. CDR3 loop: CASSLAGVWNEQFF. CDR3 DNA: TGTGCCAGCAGCTTAGCCGGGGTATGGAATGAGCAGTTCTTC.

The table lists this clonotype with many counts. J is TRBJ1-3 and V is TRBV4-1; D ambiguous. Trimming removed 0 bases at V and 3 bases at J, with 9 bases between. Germline CDR1 reads MGHRA; CDR2 reads YSYEKL. The CDR3 loop spans 15 amino acids. CDR3 DNA sequence: TGCGCCAGCAGCCAAGATTCCGGGAGTGGAAACACCATATATTTT. It is translated as CASSQDSGSGNTIYF.

The V gene is TRBV7-2, the J gene TRBJ2-7, with D hard to call. The CDR3 consists of 14 residues. V lost 4 bases and J 1 base, leaving 11 bases between the germline ends. Germline values: CDR1 SGHTA, CDR2 FQGNSA. The CDR3: CASSSVVGSYEQYF. The CDR3 DNA is TGTGCCAGCAGCTCCGTAGTAGGGTCCTACGAGCAGTACTTC.

There are many counts of this clonotype. The genes are TRBV12-3 or TRBV12-4 and TRBJ2-3; D is unclear. CDR3 length: 13 residues. With 6 bases removed from V and 2 bases from J, the gap between germline ends came to 9 bases. DNA of the CDR3: TGTGCCAGCAGAGGACGGTCCACAGATACGCAGTATTTT. As protein: CASRGRSTDTQYF.

Notes on this clonotype: This could be a read error, since a much larger clone is one nucleotide away. The rearrangement uses TRBV4-1 and TRBJ2-5; D is undetermined. CDR1 and CDR2 (germline): MGHRA, YSYEKL. V was clipped by 1 base and J by 4 bases, with 7 bases between them. The CDR3 sequence is 13 residues long. The chain's CDR3 is CASSQAERETQYF. CDR3 nucleotide sequence: TGCGCCAGCAGCCAAGCCGAGCGAGAGACCCAGTACTTC.

This clonotype was counted at least ten times. V and J are TRBV10-2 and TRBJ1-1; D not resolved. Looked up from germline, CDR1 is WSHSY and CDR2 is SAAADI. Trimming removed 5 bases from V and 0 bases from J, with 10 bases in between. The CDR3 totals 14 residues. In nucleotides, the CDR3 is TGCGCCAGCAGTTTGGACGGCTTGAACACTGAAGCTTTCTTT. This sequence encodes CASSLDGLNTEAFF.

This clonotype was seen a handful of times. The chain uses TRBV5-4 and TRBJ2-5; D tentatively reads TRBD1 or TRBD2 (6 bases each). The germline V gene encodes CDR1 SGHNT and CDR2 YYREEE (reference sequence). V lost 6 bases and J lost 3, with 12 bases in between. The CDR3 runs to 13 residues. The CDR3 DNA reads as TGTGCCAGCACCCTAAGGGGGGAAGAGACCCAGTACTTC. Protein: CASTLRGEETQYF.

This clonotype was detected ten times or more. The chain carries TRBV6-1 and TRBJ2-7; D is unresolved. This CDR3 is built from 16 residues. V was trimmed by 5 bases and J by 0 bases, leaving 17 bases between them. Germline-derived CDR1 and CDR2 are MNHNS and SASEGT. The CDR3 DNA follows: TGTGCCAGCAGTCCAAGGGCTTTTGTTCCCTCCTACGAGCAGTACGTC. It codes for CASSPRAFVPSYEQYV.

In its sample, this clonotype was seen many times. The chain employs TRBV12-3 or TRBV12-4 and TRBJ2-3; 12 bases fit TRBD2. This CDR3 has 17 amino acids. Trimming removed 5 bases from V and 6 bases from J; junction bases left unmatched: 12. CDR3 coding DNA: TGTGCCAGCAGTACAGGGACTAGCGGGCCGCTTAGGGATACGCAGTATTTT. Translated: CASSTGTSGPLRDTQYF.

This clonotype was seen more than once but under ten times. This chain joins TRBV12-3 or TRBV12-4 and TRBJ1-2, with D possibly being TRBD1 (6 bases). The CDR3 length is 13 residues. The germline V and J ends were trimmed by 6 bases and 2 bases, with 10 bases remaining between them. CDR3 loop: CASRSQGNYGYTF. The CDR3, as DNA: TGTGCCAGCAGATCCCAGGGGAACTATGGCTACACCTTC.

This clonotype was seen repeatedly, ten times or more. The chain combines TRBV4-1 with TRBJ1-5; no reliable D call. Germline V gene sequence: CDR1 MGHRA, CDR2 YSYEKL. The V end lost 1 base, the J end lost 3 bases, and 7 bases lay between the germline ends. CDR3 length: 14 residues. CDR3 nucleotides: TGCGCCAGCAGCCAAGGGAACTACAATCAGCCCCAGCATTTT. Translation gives CASSQGNYNQPQHF.

The chain recombines TRBV6-5 with TRBJ2-3; unclear D gene. The ends were cut back, 2 bases at V and 3 bases at J, with 9 bases in the middle. The CDR3 spans 14 residues. Germline CDR1 and CDR2: MNHEY and SVGAGI. CDR3 coding DNA: TGTGCCAGCAGTTACGGGTTAACGACAGATACGCAGTATTTT. It yields the protein CASSYGLTTDTQYF.